One sample yielded the 5 T cell receptor beta chains listed below, sequenced in a study of blood T cell repertoires in COVID-19. Assay used: immunoSEQ multiplex PCR; TCRdb lists only in-frame clones, some missing. The table lists some 140,000 clones, just under 85% of them singletons, with 25% to 30% in the top ten. The sequencing sample was made of peripheral blood. Every receptor here comes from a woman in her sixties or seventies with acute or convalescent COVID-19.

The rearrangement uses TRBV27 and TRBJ1-6, with TRBD1 identical over 7 bases. Germline CDR1 is MNHEY and CDR2 is SMNVEV (reference sequence). This CDR3 is 18 amino acids long. After removal of 6 bases from V and 5 bases from J, the junction contained 16 bases not matched to a gene. CDR3 sequence (DNA): TGTGCCAGCAGCCGACCCCGGACAGGAATTTTGAATAATTCACCCCTCCACTTT. As protein: CASSRPRTGILNNSPLHF.

The chain has TRBV6-5 and TRBJ1-2; D perhaps matches TRBD1 (6 bases). Trimming cost V 4 bases and J 0 bases, with 9 bases left between them. CDR1 and CDR2 (germline): MNHEY, SVGAGI. CDR3 length: 14 residues. This chain's CDR3 is CASSSQGPNYGYTF. Here the CDR3 DNA reads TGTGCCAGCAGTTCCCAGGGGCCTAACTATGGCTACACCTTC.

The V and J genes are TRBV29-1 and TRBJ2-1; TRBD2 matches at 12 bases. The germline V gene encodes CDR1 SQVTM and CDR2 ANQGSEA. Unmatched junction bases numbered 13, after V lost 6 bases and J lost 7 bases. CDR3 length: 16 residues. The CDR3 region is CSVMTFTSGGRNEQFF. CDR3 in DNA: TGCAGCGTGATGACTTTTACTAGCGGGGGGCGAAATGAGCAGTTCTTC.

This clone came up once. This sequence joins TRBV5-6 and TRBJ2-2; unclear D gene. This CDR3 region has 13 residues. Germline loops: CDR1 SGHDT, CDR2 YYEEEE. V lost 2 bases and J 2 bases, leaving 4 bases between the germline ends. The CDR3 here is CASSLLNTGELFF. The CDR3 coding sequence is TGTGCCAGCAGCTTATTAAACACCGGGGAGCTGTTTTTT.

The V gene is TRBV3-1 (or the pseudogene TRBV3-2), the J gene TRBJ1-1; D is unclear. Trimming stripped 1 base from V and 4 bases from J, with 13 bases between. The CDR3 is 15 amino acids. Germline V gives CDR1 LGHDT, CDR2 YNNKEL (reference sequence). CDR3 DNA sequence: TGTGCCAGCAGCCAAGCGATGGAGGCTCGCACTGAAGCTTTCTTT. This encodes CASSQAMEARTEAFF.